The entry below gives a single T cell receptor (beta chain) sequence along with its context. At one end the junction does not follow the germline gene, possibly because of a read error. A quantity of about 0.5 to 1 ug RNA underwent reverse transcription using random hexamers. It was immunoSEQ multiplex PCR that amplified TCR beta CDR3 across 54 Vbeta and 13 Jbeta. TCRdb redid the calling of the immunoSEQ multiplex PCR reads with MiXCR, one entry per CDR3 protein. Among around 300,000 distinct CDR3 sequences listed, approximately 91% were seen once. Germline V gives CDR1 MNHEY, CDR2 SMNVEV (reference sequence). The length of the CDR3 is 15 residues. This sample was included in a study of CD8 T cells in Susac syndrome.

Source material: CD8+ T cells from PBMCs. This TCR was sampled from a human donor with multiple sclerosis. This chain uses TRBV27 with TRBJ2-7; D might be TRBD1 (5 bases). This CDR3 reads CTSSLTVPSVYEQYF. In DNA form, the CDR3 reads TGTACCAGCAGTTTGACAGTGCCGTCCGTCTACGAGCAGTACTTC.